Listed below are T cell receptor beta chains from one sample, sequenced in a study of identical twins. TCRdb analysed the 5' RACE reads with MiXCR anew, one entry per CDR3 protein. This table holds 470,000 or so distinct CDR3 sequences, roughly 24% found once. This same sample was also part of a study on T cells expressing NK-cell markers.

The sequencing sample was made of CD4+ T cells sorted from blood. The receptors derive from a woman aged 18 to 35 in good health. The CDR3 runs from the conserved cysteine through the conserved F or W. Each record gives: D gene, J gene, V gene, clone size, CDR3 protein, CDR3 DNA. A D gene is named only where the DNA matches it firmly. Size is stated for part of the rows, as once, few or many counts, or as a class when the clone is expanded.

TRBD2 | TRBJ2-3 | TRBV20-1 | NA | CSVSRRGAGDTQYF | TGCAGTGTATCAAGGCGGGGGGCGGGGGATACGCAGTATTTT
NA | TRBJ2-1 | TRBV5-1 | many | CASRVQVRDNEQFF | TGCGCCAGCAGGGTCCAGGTTCGCGATAATGAGCAGTTCTTC
TRBD2 | TRBJ2-7 | TRBV5-1 | NA | CASRVAGGSYEQYF | TGCGCCAGCAGAGTAGCGGGAGGGTCCTACGAGCAGTACTTC
TRBD2 | TRBJ2-5 | TRBV7-8 | NA | CASSLGAGGVWETQYF | TGTGCCAGCAGCTTAGGAGCGGGGGGCGTGTGGGAGACCCAGTACTTC
TRBD1 | TRBJ2-7 | TRBV10-1 | NA | CASRSLGQFSSYEQYF | TGCGCCAGCAGAAGCCTGGGACAGTTTAGCTCCTACGAGCAGTACTTC
TRBD1 | TRBJ1-6 | TRBV2 | NA | CASSGQGVKNSPLHF | TGTGCCAGCAGTGGACAGGGAGTAAAGAATTCACCCCTCCACTTT
NA | TRBJ1-5 | TRBV20-1 | few | CSATSRAYRNQPQHF | TGCAGTGCTACATCTCGGGCGTATCGCAATCAGCCCCAGCATTTT
NA | TRBJ2-3 | TRBV6-6 | NA | CASTGTGIDTQYF | TGTGCCAGCACAGGGACGGGAATAGATACGCAGTATTTT
NA | TRBJ1-1 | TRBV12-5 | few | CASGLDGLTWGTEAFF | TGTGCTAGTGGTTTGGACGGACTAACATGGGGCACTGAAGCTTTCTTT
NA | TRBJ2-2 | TRBV7-3 | NA | CASSLSLIHGGELFF | TGTGCCAGCAGCTTAAGTTTGATCCATGGCGGGGAGCTGTTTTTT
NA | TRBJ2-5 | TRBV20-1 | NA | CSASDGRMRLYQETQYF | TGCAGTGCTAGCGATGGAAGAATGAGACTATACCAAGAGACCCAGTACTTC
NA | TRBJ2-2 | TRBV7-3 | once | CASSLVGTNTGELFF | TGTGCCAGCAGTCTAGTTGGGACGAACACCGGGGAGCTGTTTTTT
NA | TRBJ1-1 | TRBV12-3/TRBV12-4 | few | CASSLTRTEAFF | TGTGCCAGCAGTTTAACCCGCACTGAAGCTTTCTTT
NA | TRBJ1-5 | TRBV12-3/TRBV12-4 | few | CASSFPGQPQHF | TGTGCCAGCAGTTTTCCGGGCCAGCCCCAGCATTTT